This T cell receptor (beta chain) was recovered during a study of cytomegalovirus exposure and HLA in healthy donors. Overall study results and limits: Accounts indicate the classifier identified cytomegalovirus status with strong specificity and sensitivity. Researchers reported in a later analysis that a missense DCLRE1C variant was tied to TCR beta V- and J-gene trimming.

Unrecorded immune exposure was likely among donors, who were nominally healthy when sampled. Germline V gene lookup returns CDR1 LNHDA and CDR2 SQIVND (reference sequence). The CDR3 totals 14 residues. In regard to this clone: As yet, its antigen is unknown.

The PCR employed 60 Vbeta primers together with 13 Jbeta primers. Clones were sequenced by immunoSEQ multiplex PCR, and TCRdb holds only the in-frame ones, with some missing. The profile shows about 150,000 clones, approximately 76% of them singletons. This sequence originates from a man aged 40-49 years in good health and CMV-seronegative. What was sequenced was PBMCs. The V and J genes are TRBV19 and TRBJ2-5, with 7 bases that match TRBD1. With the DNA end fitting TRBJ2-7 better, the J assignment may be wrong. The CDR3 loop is CASSQQGITYEQYF. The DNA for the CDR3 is TGTGCCAGTAGTCAACAGGGGATTACCTACGAGCAGTACTTC.